The present T cell receptor (beta chain) was sequenced within a study of graft-versus-host responses after intestinal transplantation. Whole-study context: Tacrolimus and steroids were given for 3 to 4 years to all recipients after anti-thymocyte globulin induction. Broader study findings: The study found high graft-versus-host to host-versus-graft clonal ratios in allografts of patients with graft-donor T cell macrochimerism.

Per the germline V gene, CDR1 is WNHNN and CDR2 is SYGVQD (reference sequence). Deletions cut 0 bases from V and 5 bases from J, with 4 bases between. The CDR3 is 13 residues long. Sequencing used immunoSEQ multiplex PCR; TCRdb keeps in-frame clones, though not all of them. This table holds over 100,000 clones, roughly 87% found once. For this clone: Its antigen remains unknown. The sample holds other DNA sequences that translate to the same CDR3.

The clonotype was recovered from a human donor who received an intestinal transplant. The V gene is TRBV10-1, the J gene TRBJ2-2; D is ambiguous. The sample in question was unstimulated CD4+ T cells sorted from spleen or lymph node cells, obtained before intestinal transplant. The CDR3 sequence is CASSESRTGELFF. The CDR3 nucleotides are TGCGCCAGCAGTGAGTCCAGGACCGGGGAGCTGTTTTTT.